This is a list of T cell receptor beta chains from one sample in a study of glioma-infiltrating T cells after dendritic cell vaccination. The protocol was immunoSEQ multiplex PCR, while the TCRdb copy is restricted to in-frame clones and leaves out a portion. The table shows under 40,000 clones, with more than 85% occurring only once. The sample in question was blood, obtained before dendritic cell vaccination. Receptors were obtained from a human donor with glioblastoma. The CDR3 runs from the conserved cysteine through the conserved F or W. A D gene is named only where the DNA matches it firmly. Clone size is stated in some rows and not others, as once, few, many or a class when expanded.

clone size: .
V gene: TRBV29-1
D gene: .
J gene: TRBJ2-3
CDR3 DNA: TGCAGCGTTGTTGGGGGGACAGATACGCAGTATTTT
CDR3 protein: CSVVGGTDTQYF

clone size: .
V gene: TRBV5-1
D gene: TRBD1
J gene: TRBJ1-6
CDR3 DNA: TGCGCCAGCAGAGAGGGGACAGGGAATAATTCACCCCTCCACTTT
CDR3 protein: CASREGTGNNSPLHF

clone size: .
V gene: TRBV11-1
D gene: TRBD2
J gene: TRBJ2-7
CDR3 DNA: TGTGCCAGCAGCCCCCTCGGACTAGCGGGGGTCTACGAGCAGTACTTC
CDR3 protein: CASSPLGLAGVYEQYF

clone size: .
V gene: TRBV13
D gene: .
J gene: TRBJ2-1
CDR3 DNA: TGTGCCAGCAGCCCCAAAGCAGGCAATGAGCAGTTCTTC
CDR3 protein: CASSPKAGNEQFF

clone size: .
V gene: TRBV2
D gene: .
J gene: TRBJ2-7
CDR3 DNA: TGTGCCAGCAGTCTCGGACGGGAAAGATACGAGCAGTACTTC
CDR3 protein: CASSLGRERYEQYF

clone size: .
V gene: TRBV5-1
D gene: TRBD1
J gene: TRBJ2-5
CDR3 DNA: TGCGCCAGCAGCTCAGGGACAGTAGAGACCCAGTACTTC
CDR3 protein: CASSSGTVETQYF

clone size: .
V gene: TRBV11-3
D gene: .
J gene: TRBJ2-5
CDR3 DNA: TGTGCCAGCAGCGCAAGCGGTAGCCAAGAGACCCAGTACTTC
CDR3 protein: CASSASGSQETQYF

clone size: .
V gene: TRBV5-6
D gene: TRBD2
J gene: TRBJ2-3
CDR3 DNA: TGTGCCAGCAGCTTTAGACTAGCGGGGGACACAGATACGCAGTATTTT
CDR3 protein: CASSFRLAGDTDTQYF

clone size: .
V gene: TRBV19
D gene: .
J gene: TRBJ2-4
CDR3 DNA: TGTGCCAGTAGTATCCCGACTTTAGCCAAAAACATTCAGTACTTC
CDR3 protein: CASSIPTLAKNIQYF

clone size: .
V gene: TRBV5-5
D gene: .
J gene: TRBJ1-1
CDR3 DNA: TGTGCCAGCAGCTGGATATATAGGGGATCGGGCACTGAAGCTTTCTTT
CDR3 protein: CASSWIYRGSGTEAFF

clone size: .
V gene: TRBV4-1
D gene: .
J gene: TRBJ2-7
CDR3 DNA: TGCGCCAGCAGCCAAGGGAGTAGCTCCTACGAGCAGTACTTC
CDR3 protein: CASSQGSSSYEQYF

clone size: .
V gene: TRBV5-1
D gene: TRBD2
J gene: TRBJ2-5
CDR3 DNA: TGCGCCAGCAGCCCAACTAGCGGGCAAGAGACCCAGTACTTC
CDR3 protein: CASSPTSGQETQYF

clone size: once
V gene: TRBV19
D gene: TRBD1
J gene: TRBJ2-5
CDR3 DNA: TGTGCCAGTAGTATCACAGGACAGGGCGCGAAGACCCAGTACTTC
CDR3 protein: CASSITGQGAKTQYF

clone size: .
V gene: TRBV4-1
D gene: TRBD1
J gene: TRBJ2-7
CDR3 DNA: TGCGCCAGCAGCCAAGCCCCGGGACAGGGACTCTACGAGCAGTACTTC
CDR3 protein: CASSQAPGQGLYEQYF

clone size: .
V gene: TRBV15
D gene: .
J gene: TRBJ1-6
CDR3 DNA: TGTGCCACCAGCAGAGATCTCGGGGGTAATTCACCCCTCCACTTT
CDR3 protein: CATSRDLGGNSPLHF

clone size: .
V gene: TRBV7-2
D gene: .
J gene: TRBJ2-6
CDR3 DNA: TGTGCCAGCAGCTTTAGGAGGGCCTCTGGGGCCAACGTCCTGACTTTC
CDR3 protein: CASSFRRASGANVLTF

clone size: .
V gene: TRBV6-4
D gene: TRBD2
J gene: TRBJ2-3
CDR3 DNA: TGTGCCAGCAGTGGACTAGCGGGGGGTGATACGCAGTATTTT
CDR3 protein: CASSGLAGGDTQYF

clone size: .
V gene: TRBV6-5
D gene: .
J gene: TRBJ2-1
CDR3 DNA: TGTGCCAGCAGTTACTCGCAGGGGAATGAGCAGTTCTTC
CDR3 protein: CASSYSQGNEQFF

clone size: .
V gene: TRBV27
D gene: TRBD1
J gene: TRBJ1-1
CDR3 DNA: TGTGCCAGCAGTTCTCGACAGGGTATCGCGGCTGAAGCTTTCTTT
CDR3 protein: CASSSRQGIAAEAFF

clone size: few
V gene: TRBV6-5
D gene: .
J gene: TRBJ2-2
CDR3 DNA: TGTGCCAGCAGAAGAGGTATTACCGGGGAGCTGTTTTTT
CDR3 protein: CASRRGITGELFF

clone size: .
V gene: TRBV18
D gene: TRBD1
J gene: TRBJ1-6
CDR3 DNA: TGTGCCAGCTCACCGCAGGGGGCTCAATCCCCCCTCCACTTT
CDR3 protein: CASSPQGAQSPLHF

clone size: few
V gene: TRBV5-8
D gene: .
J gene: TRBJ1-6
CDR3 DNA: TGTGCCAGCAGCTTGGACGAGGCGGTTGATTCACCCCTCCACTTT
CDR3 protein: CASSLDEAVDSPLHF

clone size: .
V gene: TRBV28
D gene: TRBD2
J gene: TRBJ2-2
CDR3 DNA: TGTGCCAGCAGTGGAGGGACTAGCGGGGCTAACACCGGGGAGCTGTTTTTT
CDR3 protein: CASSGGTSGANTGELFF

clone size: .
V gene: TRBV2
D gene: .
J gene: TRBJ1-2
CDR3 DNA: TGTGCCAGCAGTGAAGCGTATCCTCAAGGGGCTGGCTACACCTTC
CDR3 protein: CASSEAYPQGAGYTF

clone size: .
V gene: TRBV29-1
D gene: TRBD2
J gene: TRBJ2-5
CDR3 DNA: TGCAGCGTTTCGGGACTAGCGGGAGAGACCCAGTACTTC
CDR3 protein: CSVSGLAGETQYF

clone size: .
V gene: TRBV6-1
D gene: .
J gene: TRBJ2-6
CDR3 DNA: TGTGCCAGCAGTCAGGGTCCTGGGGCCAACGTCCTGACTTTC
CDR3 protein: CASSQGPGANVLTF

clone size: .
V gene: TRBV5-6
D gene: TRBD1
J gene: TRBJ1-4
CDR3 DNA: TGTGCCAGCAGCCCCGGGACAGCTAATGAAAAACTGTTTTTT
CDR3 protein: CASSPGTANEKLFF

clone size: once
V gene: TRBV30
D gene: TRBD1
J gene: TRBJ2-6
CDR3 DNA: TGTGCCTGGAACAGGGACAGCTCTGGGGCCAACGTCCTGACTTTC
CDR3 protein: CAWNRDSSGANVLTF

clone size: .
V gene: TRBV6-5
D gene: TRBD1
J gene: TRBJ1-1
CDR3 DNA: TGTGCCAGCAGTTGGACAGGGAAGGCTGAAGCTTTCTTT
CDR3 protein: CASSWTGKAEAFF

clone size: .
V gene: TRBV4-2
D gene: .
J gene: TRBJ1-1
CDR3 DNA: TGTGCCAGCAGTTCGCGGCAGGGAAACACTGAAGCTTTCTTT
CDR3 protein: CASSSRQGNTEAFF